The following is a TCR beta chain sequence with its context. This entry is derived from a study of blood T cell repertoires in COVID-19. Study-level information: Acute-phase and convalescent COVID-19 samples originated in the United States, Italy and Spain. From T cells, B-cell-depleted T cells, or PBMCs came the material, which was cDNA or gDNA.

Germline V gene lookup returns CDR1 SGDLS and CDR2 YYNGEE. The CDR3 sequence is 15 residues long. The V and J ends lost 0 bases and 7 bases respectively, with 13 bases between them. Authors' methods: Reference gene primer amplification yielded estimated nucleated cell counts. Sequencing used immunoSEQ multiplex PCR; TCRdb keeps in-frame clones, though not all of them. The DNA gave D and trimming, while V, J and clone size come from that table. The data hold 81,000 or so clones, with around 88% observed a single time. The V call is TRBV9, the J call TRBJ1-4; weak D call: TRBD1 (5 bases). The specimen was peripheral blood. The source is a man in his forties or fifties with active COVID-19. The CDR3 bases are TGTGCCAGCAGCGTAGCTTCGGGGGGAGGTGAAAAACTGTTTTTT. This codes for CASSVASGGGEKLFF.